Here is one T cell receptor (beta chain) with its context. The record originates from a study of T-cell reconstitution after alpha-beta-depleted transplantation in children. Molecular barcoding with unique molecular identifiers was used for the TCRbeta library. MiXCR, run by TCRdb on the PCR reads, gives a single entry per CDR3 protein. The data contain roughly 180,000 distinct CDR3 sequences, 13% to 15% of them singletons. Between the trimmed V and J ends, which lost 5 bases and 2 bases, there was a span of 9 bases. Germline loops: CDR1 SGHTA, CDR2 FQGNSA. The CDR3 sequence is 13 residues long. This sequence was found in a human donor who donated a stem cell graft to a child with acute lymphoblastic leukemia. The specimen was PBMCs from the stem cell graft donor, collected from the stem cell graft. The V gene is TRBV7-2, the J gene TRBJ2-5; unclear D gene. CDR3 in amino acids: CASSPSTQETQYF. As DNA, the CDR3 is TGTGCCAGCAGCCCTTCTACACAAGAGACCCAGTACTTC.